The next 2 T cell receptor beta chains were all read from a single sample in a study of cytotoxic CD8 clonotypes in ibrutinib-treated CLL. Assay: immunoSEQ multiplex PCR; the TCRdb copy retains only in-frame clones and omits some. Of under 200,000 clones listed, over 65% are singletons. Source: PBMCs, taken after 12 months of ibrutinib treatment. The receptors shown here come from a human donor with chronic lymphocytic leukemia.

This clone was recorded only once. The chain combines TRBV7-9 with TRBJ1-5, with D possibly matching TRBD1 (5 bases). The CDR3 loop spans 15 amino acids. Trimming stripped 3 bases from V and 2 bases from J, with 11 bases between. CDR1 and CDR2 from the germline V gene are SEHNR and FQNEAQ (reference sequence). The CDR3 spells CASSFDRGGNQPQHF. CDR3 coding DNA: TGTGCCAGCAGCTTCGACCGAGGGGGCAATCAGCCCCAGCATTTT. The full variable domain, its missing parts supplied by reference TRBV7-9 and TRBJ1-5, is DTGVSQNPRHKITKRGQNVTFRCDPISEHNRLYWYRQTLGQGPEFLTYFQNEAQLEKSRLLSDRFSAERPKGSFSTLEIQRTEQGDSAMYLCASSFDRGGNQPQHFGDGTRLSIL.

This clone was recorded only once. V is TRBV5-1 and J is TRBJ2-3, with a weak D call TRBD2 (5 bases). V lost 4 bases and J lost 4, with 19 bases in between. CDR1 and CDR2 from the germline V gene are SGHRS and YFSETQ. The CDR3 sequence is 16 residues long. CDR3 amino acids: CASSPSSSHVPDTQYF. DNA of the CDR3: TGCGCCAGCAGCCCTTCTAGCTCACACGTCCCAGATACGCAGTATTTT.